The clone carrying this T cell receptor (beta chain) was counted many times. CDR3 length: 13 residues. The V end was cut by 4 bases, the J end by 0 bases, with 6 bases between. Arm-PCR of CDR3 regions with iRepertoire HTBI primers generated TCR beta libraries. TCRdb itself ran the multiplex PCR reads through MiXCR, one entry per CDR3 protein. Seen here are almost 350,000 distinct CDR3 sequences, about 18% observed once, and the top ten hold roughly 27%. As to time point: persistent/refractory GD, antithyroid drugs over 5 years with positive TRAb. From PBMCs, RNA was extracted and then used to make the TCR library. This entry is derived from a study of regulatory T cells in long-lasting Graves disease.

The sample consisted of peripheral blood mononuclear cells (PBMCs), taken when the disease was refractory, from a patient treated with antithyroid drugs. The chain carries TRBV12-3 or TRBV12-4 and TRBJ1-2; D gene unclear. The sequence derives from a female donor with Graves disease. In DNA, the CDR3 is TGTGCCAGCAGTTATAAGTCTAACTATGGCTACACCTTC. Its protein product is CASSYKSNYGYTF.